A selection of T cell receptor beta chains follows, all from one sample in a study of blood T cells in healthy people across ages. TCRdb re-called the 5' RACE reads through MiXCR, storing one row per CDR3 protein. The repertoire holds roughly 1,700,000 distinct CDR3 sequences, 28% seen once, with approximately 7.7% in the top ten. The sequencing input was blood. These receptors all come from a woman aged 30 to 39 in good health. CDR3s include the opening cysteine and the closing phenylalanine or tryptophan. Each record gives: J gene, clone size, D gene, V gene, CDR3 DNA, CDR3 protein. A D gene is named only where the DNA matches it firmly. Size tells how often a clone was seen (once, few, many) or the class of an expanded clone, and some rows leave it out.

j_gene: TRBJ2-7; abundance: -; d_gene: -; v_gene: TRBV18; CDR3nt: TGTGCCAGCTCACCACCGGCAGAAACCTACGAGCAGTACTTC; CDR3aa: CASSPPAETYEQYF
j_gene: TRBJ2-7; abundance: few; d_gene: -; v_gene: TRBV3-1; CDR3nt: TGTGCCAGCAGCCATCAACAGGGTTGGTACGAGCAGTACTTC; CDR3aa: CASSHQQGWYEQYF
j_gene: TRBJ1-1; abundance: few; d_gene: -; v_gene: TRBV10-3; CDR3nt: TGTGCCATCAGTGCGGAAGGAGGGGCAGCTTTCTTT; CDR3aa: CAISAEGGAAFF
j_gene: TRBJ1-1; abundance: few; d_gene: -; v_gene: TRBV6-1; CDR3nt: TGTGCCAGCAGCCTCTTGGCGAGTGAAGCTTTCTTT; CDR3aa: CASSLLASEAFF
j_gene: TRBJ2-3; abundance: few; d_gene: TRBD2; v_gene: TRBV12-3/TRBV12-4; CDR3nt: TGTGCCAGCAGTTTGGGCGGGAGGACACCTAGCACAGATACGCAGTATTTT; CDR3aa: CASSLGGRTPSTDTQYF
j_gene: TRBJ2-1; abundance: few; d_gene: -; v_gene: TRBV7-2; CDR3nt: TGTGCCAGCAGCTTAGGCTGGACTAATGAGCAGTTCTTC; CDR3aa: CASSLGWTNEQFF
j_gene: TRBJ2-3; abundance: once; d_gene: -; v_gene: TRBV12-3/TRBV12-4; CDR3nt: TGTGCCAGCAGTTTGAACGAGGTAGATACGCAGTATTTT; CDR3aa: CASSLNEVDTQYF
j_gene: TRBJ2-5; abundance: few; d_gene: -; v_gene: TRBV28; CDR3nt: TGTGCCAGCAGTACCCAGCGTGCGAGAGGGGAGACCCAGTACTTC; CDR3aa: CASSTQRARGETQYF
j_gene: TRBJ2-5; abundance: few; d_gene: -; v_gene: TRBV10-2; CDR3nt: TGCGCCAGCAGTGCAGAACAAGAGACCCAGTACTTC; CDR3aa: CASSAEQETQYF
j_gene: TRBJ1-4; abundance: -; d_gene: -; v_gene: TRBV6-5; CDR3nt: TGTGCCAGCAGTTATGGGCCCCCCGGGGGGGTTGCAACTAATGAAAAACTGTTTTTT; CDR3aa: CASSYGPPGGVATNEKLFF
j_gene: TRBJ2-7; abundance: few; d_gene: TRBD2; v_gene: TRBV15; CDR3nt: TGTGCCACCAGCATAGAAGCGGGACTCTCCTACGAGCAGTACTTC; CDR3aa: CATSIEAGLSYEQYF
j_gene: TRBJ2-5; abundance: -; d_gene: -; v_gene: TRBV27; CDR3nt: TGTGCCAGCAGTGCCATCGACAAGGGGCGAGAGACCCAGTACTTC; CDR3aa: CASSAIDKGRETQYF
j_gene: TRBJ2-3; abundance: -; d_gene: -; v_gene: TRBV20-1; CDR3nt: TGCAGTCCCCAGGCGCAAGCAGATACGCAGTATTTT; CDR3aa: CSPQAQADTQYF
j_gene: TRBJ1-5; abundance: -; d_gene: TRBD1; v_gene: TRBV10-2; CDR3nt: TGCGCCAGCAGCGGGACAGGACGTAGCAATCAGCCCCAGCATTTT; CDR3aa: CASSGTGRSNQPQHF
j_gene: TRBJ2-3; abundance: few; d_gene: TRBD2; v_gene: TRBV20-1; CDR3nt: TGCAGTTTTGTCGGGACTAGCGGGGTCACAGATACGCAGTATTTT; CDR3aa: CSFVGTSGVTDTQYF
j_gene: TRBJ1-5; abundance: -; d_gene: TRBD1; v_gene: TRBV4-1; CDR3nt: TGCGCCAGCACCACAGGGGAGGGAGATCAGCCCCAGCATTTT; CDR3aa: CASTTGEGDQPQHF
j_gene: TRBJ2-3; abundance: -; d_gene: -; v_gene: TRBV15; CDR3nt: TGTGCCACCAGCAGAGGAGGGTCTAGCACAGATACGCAGTATTTT; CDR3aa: CATSRGGSSTDTQYF
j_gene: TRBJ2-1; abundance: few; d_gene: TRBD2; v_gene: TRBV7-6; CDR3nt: TGTGCCAGCAGCTCACTTAGCGGGCGCACCTACAATGAGCAGTTCTTC; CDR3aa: CASSSLSGRTYNEQFF
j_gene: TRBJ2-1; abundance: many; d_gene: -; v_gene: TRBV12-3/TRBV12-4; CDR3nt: TGTGCCAGCAGACGGAAGGACGCCTACAATGAGCAGTTCTTC; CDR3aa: CASRRKDAYNEQFF
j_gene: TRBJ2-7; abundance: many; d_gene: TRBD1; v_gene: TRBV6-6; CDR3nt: TGTGCCAGCAGCTACCCGGGACAGGGGCAACGCGAGCAGTACTTC; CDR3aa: CASSYPGQGQREQYF
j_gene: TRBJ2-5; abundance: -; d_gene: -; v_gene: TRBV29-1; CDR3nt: TGCAGCGTCAACAGGGCTCAGGGGTACCAAGAGACCCAGTACTTC; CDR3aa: CSVNRAQGYQETQYF
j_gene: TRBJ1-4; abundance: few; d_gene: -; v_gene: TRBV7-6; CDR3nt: TGTGCCAGCAGCTTCCAAGGGGGTTACGAAAAACTGTTTTTT; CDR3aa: CASSFQGGYEKLFF
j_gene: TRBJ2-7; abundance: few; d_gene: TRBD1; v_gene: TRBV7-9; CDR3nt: TGTGCCAGCAGCGAAGGACAGGTTGGAGTCTACGAGCAGTACTTC; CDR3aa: CASSEGQVGVYEQYF
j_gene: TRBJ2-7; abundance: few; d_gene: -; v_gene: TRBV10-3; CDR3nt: TGTGCCATCAGTGCGGGGGGCAGGTACGAGCAGTACTTC; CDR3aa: CAISAGGRYEQYF
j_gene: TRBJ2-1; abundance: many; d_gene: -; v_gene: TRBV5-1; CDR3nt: TGCGCCAGCAGTTTCCTCGGCCAGAGCTCCTACAATGAGCAGTTCTTC; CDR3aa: CASSFLGQSSYNEQFF
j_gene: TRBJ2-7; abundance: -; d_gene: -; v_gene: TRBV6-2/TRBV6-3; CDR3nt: TGTGCCAGCAGCCCCTACAGCGGATACGAGCAGTACTTC; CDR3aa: CASSPYSGYEQYF
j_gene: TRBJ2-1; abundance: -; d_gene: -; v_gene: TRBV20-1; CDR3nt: TGCAGTGCTGCCCCCGGTAGCTTCAATGAGCAGTTCTTC; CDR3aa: CSAAPGSFNEQFF
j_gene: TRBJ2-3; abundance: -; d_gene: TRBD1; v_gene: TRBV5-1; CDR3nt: TGCGCCAGCAGCCTCGGGACAGGGGGCGCGACAGATACGCAGTATTTT; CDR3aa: CASSLGTGGATDTQYF
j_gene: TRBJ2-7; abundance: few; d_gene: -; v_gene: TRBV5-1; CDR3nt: TGCGCCAGCAGCTTGGCCTTACTAGATGACGAGCAGTACTTC; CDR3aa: CASSLALLDDEQYF
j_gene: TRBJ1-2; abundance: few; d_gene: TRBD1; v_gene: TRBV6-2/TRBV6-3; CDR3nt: TGTGCCAGCACCCCACCCCGCGGACAGGCCGAAATTGGCTACACCTTC; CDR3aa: CASTPPRGQAEIGYTF
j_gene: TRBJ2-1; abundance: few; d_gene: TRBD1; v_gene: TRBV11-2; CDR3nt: TGTGCCAGCCGGCGGGCAGGGGGCAAGAATGAGCAGTTCTTC; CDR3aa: CASRRAGGKNEQFF
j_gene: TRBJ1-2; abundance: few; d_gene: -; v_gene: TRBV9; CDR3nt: TGTGCCAGCAGCGTGGGAGGGCATGGCTACACCTTC; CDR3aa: CASSVGGHGYTF
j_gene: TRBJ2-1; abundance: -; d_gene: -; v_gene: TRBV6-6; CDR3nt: TGTGCCAGCAGACCCCTCCGGGACGGCGGGGCCTATGAGCAGTTCTTC; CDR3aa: CASRPLRDGGAYEQFF
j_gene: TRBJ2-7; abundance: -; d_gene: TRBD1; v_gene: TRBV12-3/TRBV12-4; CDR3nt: TGTGCCAGTTCCGGGACAGGGCTCCACGAGCAGTACTTC; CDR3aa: CASSGTGLHEQYF
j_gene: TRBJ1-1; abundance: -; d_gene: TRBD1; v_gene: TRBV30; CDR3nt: TGTGCCTGGAGAAAGGGACAGGGGTATGCTGAAGCTTTCTTT; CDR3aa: CAWRKGQGYAEAFF
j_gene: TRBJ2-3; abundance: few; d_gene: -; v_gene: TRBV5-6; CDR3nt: TGTGCCAGCAGCTTCAACGGCCGGAGCCGGGATACGCAGTATTTT; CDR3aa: CASSFNGRSRDTQYF
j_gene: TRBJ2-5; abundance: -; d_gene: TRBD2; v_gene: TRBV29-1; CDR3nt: TGCAGCGTTGGTCGCGAAGCGGGGGAGACCCAGTACTTC; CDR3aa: CSVGREAGETQYF
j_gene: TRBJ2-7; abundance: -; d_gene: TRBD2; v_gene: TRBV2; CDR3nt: TGTGCCAGCAGCGATCACGAGTGGGGAGGGAACTACGAGCAGTACTTC; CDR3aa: CASSDHEWGGNYEQYF
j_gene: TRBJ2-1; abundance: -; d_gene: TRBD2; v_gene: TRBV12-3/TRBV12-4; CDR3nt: TGTGCCAGCAGTTTAAACGGGGGGACTATACAAGAGACCCAGTTCTTC; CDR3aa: CASSLNGGTIQETQFF
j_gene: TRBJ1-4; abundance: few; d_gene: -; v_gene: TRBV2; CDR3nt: TGTGCCAGCAGTGAAAACAGGTCGGGAGAAAAACTGTTTTTT; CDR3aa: CASSENRSGEKLFF
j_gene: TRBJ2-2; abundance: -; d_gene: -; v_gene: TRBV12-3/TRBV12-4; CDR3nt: TGTGCCAGCAGTCTCAGTAACAGGGTCGGCGGGGAGCTGTTTTTT; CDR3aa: CASSLSNRVGGELFF
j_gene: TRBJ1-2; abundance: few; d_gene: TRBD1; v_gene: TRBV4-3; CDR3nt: TGCGCCAGCAGCCGCCGGACAGGGGTTGGCTACACCTTC; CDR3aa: CASSRRTGVGYTF